This T cell receptor beta chain was recorded in a study of blood T cell repertoires in COVID-19. This CDR3 comprises 16 residues. The ends lost 4 bases at V and 0 bases at J; junction bases unmatched: 4. CDR1 and CDR2 from the germline V gene are WSHSY and SAAADI. Participants in the exposed group had met a COVID-19 case in the 2 weeks before joining the study. Sequencing used immunoSEQ multiplex PCR; TCRdb keeps in-frame clones, though not all of them. The top ten clones hold around 3.7% of a sample with more than 200,000 clones, 80% to 90% of them seen once. The receptor was isolated from a woman aged 25 to 39 who had been exposed to COVID-19. This chain uses TRBV10-2 with TRBJ1-3, with 9 bases lining up with TRBD1. Sequenced: PBMCs or T cells enriched from blood (not recorded which). CDR3 sequence reads: CASSVPGQGSGNTIYF. DNA for the CDR3: TGCGCCAGCAGTGTTCCGGGACAGGGCTCTGGAAACACCATATATTTT.